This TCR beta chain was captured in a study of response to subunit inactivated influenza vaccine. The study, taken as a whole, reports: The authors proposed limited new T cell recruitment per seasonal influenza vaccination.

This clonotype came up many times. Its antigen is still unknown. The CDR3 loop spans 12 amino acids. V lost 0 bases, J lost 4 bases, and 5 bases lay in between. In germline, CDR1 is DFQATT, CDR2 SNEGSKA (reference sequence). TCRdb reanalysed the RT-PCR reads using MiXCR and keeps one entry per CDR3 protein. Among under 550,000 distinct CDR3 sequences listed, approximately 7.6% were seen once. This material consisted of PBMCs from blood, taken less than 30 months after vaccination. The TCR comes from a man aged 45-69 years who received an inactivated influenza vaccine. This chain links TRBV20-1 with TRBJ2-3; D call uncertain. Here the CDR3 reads CSARDTPDTQYF. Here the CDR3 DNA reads TGCAGTGCTAGAGATACTCCAGATACGCAGTATTTT.